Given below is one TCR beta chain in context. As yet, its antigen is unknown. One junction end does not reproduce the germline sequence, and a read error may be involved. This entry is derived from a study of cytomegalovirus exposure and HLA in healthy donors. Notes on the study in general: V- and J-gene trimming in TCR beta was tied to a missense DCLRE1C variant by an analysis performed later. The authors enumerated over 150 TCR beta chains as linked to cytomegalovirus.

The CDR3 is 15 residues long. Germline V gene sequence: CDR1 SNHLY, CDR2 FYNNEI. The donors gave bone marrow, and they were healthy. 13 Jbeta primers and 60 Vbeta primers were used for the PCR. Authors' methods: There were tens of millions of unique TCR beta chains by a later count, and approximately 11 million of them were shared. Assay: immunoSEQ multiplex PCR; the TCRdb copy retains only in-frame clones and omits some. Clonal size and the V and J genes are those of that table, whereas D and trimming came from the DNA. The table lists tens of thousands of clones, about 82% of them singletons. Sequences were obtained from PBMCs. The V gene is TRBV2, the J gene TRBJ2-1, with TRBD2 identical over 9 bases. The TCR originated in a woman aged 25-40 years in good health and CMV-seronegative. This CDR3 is CASREAGTSLPEQFF. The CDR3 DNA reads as TGTGCCAGCAGAGAAGCCGGGACTAGCCTACCGGAGCAGTTCTTC.